What follows are 2 T cell receptor beta chains derived from one specimen sequenced in a study of control samples from healthy donors and cancer patients (dated by TCRdb to 2018 to 2020). Library prep was done by the immunoSEQ multiplex PCR assay. TCRdb obtained this table from immuneACCESS and retained in-frame rearrangements with V and J assigned. These tables miss some clones; where compared with another copy, unresolved V genes account for less than half of the shortfall, and the remainder is unexplained. The sample contains 120,000 or so clones, about 95% of them found a single time. The ten largest clones capture less than 4.5% of the sample. The source material was blood. The receptors here all came from a man aged 25-40 years in good health.

The chain is built from TRBV27 and TRBJ2-5; no definite D call. The CDR3 covers 14 residues. Germline CDR1 reads MNHEY; CDR2 reads SMNVEV (reference sequence). The germline V and J ends were trimmed by 4 bases and 9 bases, with 18 bases remaining between them. The CDR3 bases are TGTGCCAGCAGTTGGGCCTCGACGAAGCAGGCCCAGTACTTC. This codes for CASSWASTKQAQYF.

The chain recombines TRBV4-3 with TRBJ2-7, with D possibly TRBD1 on 6 matching bases. The CDR3 is made up of 14 amino acids. Germline V lookup: CDR1 LGHNA, CDR2 YSLEER. V lost 0 bases, J lost 6 bases, and 12 bases lay in between. As DNA, the CDR3 is TGCGCCAGCAGCCAAGATTGGCAGGGGCCCGAGCAGTACTTC. Its translation is CASSQDWQGPEQYF.